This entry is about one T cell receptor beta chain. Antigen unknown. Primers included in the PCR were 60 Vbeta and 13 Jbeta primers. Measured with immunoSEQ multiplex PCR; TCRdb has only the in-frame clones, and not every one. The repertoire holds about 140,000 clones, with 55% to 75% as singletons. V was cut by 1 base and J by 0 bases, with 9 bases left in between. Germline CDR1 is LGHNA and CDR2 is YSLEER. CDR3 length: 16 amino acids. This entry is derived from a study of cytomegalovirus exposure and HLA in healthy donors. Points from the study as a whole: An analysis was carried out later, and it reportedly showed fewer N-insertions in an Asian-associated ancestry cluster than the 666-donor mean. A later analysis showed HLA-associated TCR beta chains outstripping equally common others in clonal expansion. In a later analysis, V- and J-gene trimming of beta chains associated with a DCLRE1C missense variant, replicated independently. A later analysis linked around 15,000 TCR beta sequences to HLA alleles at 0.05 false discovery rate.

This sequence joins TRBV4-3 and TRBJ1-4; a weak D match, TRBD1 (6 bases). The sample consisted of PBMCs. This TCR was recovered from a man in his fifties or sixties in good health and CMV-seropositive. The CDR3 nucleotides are TGCGCCAGCAGCCAAGGGGACAAGGCAACTAATGAAAAACTGTTTTTT. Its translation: CASSQGDKATNEKLFF.